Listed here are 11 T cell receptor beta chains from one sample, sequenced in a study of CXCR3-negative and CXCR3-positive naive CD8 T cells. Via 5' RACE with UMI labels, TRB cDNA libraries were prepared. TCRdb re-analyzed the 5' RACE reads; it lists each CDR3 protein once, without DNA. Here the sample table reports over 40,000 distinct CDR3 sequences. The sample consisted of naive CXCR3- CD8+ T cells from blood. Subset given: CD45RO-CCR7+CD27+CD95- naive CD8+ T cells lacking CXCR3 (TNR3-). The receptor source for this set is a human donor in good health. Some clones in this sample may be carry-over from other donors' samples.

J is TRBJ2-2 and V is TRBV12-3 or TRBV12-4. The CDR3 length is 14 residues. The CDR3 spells CASERPSLTGELFF.

The CDR3 reads CASSLLHTGELFF. The rearrangement joins TRBV5-6 to TRBJ2-2. This CDR3 region has 13 residues. The germline gives CDR1 SGHDT, CDR2 YYEEEE.

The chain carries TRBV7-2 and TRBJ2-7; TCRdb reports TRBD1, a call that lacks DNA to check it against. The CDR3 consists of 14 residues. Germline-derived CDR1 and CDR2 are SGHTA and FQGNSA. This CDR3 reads CASSSPGQTYEQYF.

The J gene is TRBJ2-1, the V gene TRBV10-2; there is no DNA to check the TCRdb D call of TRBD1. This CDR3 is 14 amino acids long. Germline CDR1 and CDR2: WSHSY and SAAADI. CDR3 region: CASTESRGLDEQFF.

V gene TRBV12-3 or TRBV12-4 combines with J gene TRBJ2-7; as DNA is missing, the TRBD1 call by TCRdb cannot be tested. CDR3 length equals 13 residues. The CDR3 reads CASSPSGLLEQYF.

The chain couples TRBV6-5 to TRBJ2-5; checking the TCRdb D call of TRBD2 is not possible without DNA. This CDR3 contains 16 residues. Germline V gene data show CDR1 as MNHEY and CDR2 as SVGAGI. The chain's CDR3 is CASSYSLAAEAETQYF.

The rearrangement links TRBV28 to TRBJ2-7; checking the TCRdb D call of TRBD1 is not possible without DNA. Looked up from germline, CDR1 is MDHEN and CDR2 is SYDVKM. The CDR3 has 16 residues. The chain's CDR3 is CASSLGGGRGPYEQYF.

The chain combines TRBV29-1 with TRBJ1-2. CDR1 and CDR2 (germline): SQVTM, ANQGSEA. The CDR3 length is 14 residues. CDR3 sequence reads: CSVEVREANYGYTF. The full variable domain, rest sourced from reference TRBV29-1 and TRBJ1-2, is SAVISQKPSRDICQRGTSLTIQCQVDSQVTMMFWYRQQPGQSLTLIATANQGSEATYESGFVIDKFPISRPNLTFSTLTVSNMSPEDSSIYLCSVEVREANYGYTFGSGTRLTVV.

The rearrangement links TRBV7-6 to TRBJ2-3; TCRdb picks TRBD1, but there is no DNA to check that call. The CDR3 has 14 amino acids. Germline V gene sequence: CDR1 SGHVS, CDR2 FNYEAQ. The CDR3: CASSPRDSTDTQYF.

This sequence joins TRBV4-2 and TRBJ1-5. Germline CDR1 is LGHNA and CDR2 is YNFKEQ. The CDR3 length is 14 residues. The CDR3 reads CASSPIAGNQPQHF.

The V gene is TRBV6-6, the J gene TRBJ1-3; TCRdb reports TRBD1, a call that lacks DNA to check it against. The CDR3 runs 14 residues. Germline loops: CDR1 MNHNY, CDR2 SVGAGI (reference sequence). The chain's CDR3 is CASSLGTGTDTIYF.